The rows below give T cell receptor beta chains drawn from one sample of a study of T cells after yellow fever vaccination. TCRdb ran MiXCR on the 5' RACE reads and lists one entry per CDR3 protein. This sample has some 350,000 distinct CDR3 sequences, with approximately 10% found just once. Sample: PBMCs, taken on the day of the first yellow fever vaccination. These receptors were taken from a man younger than 35 who received the YFV17D yellow fever vaccine. The CDR3 runs from the conserved cysteine through the conserved F or W. The D gene is left open where the match is weak. Part of the rows lack a size; the others show once, few, many or a class for expanded clones.

CDR3aa | CDR3nt | v_gene | d_gene | j_gene | abundance
CASSILSRGDTEAFF | TGCGCCAGCAGCATCTTATCCAGGGGAGACACTGAAGCTTTCTTT | TRBV5-1 | . | TRBJ1-1 | many
CASGPRDYRTDTQYF | TGTGCCAGCGGCCCCCGGGACTATCGCACAGATACGCAGTATTTT | TRBV4-2 | TRBD2 | TRBJ2-3 | .
CASSEIDRDTQYF | TGTGCCAGCAGTGAGATAGACCGGGATACGCAGTATTTT | TRBV6-1 | . | TRBJ2-3 | few
CASSPTSGGPSSYNEQFF | TGTGCCAGCAGCCCGACTAGCGGGGGGCCGAGCTCCTACAATGAGCAGTTCTTC | TRBV4-2 | TRBD2 | TRBJ2-1 | few
CAISSHRGGSTEAFF | TGTGCCATCAGCAGCCACAGGGGGGGAAGCACTGAAGCTTTCTTT | TRBV10-3 | TRBD1 | TRBJ1-1 | .
CASRFGGVGNSPLHF | TGTGCCAGCCGATTCGGAGGCGTTGGTAATTCACCCCTCCACTTT | TRBV11-2 | . | TRBJ1-6 | few
CASNPQGWSTEAFF | TGTGCCAGCAACCCACAGGGTTGGAGCACTGAAGCTTTCTTT | TRBV7-2 | . | TRBJ1-1 | .
CASSPRGTSTDTQYF | TGCGCCAGCAGTCCGAGGGGGACTAGCACAGATACGCAGTATTTT | TRBV4-1 | . | TRBJ2-3 | many
CATSDYGADQPQHF | TGTGCCACCAGTGATTATGGGGCGGATCAGCCCCAGCATTTT | TRBV24-1 | . | TRBJ1-5 | .
CASSYFGTYEQYF | TGTGCCAGCAGTTACTTCGGGACCTACGAGCAGTACTTC | TRBV6-6 | . | TRBJ2-7 | few
CASSSRDRVSAFF | TGTGCCAGCAGTTCCCGGGACAGGGTATCAGCTTTCTTT | TRBV7-2 | TRBD1 | TRBJ1-1 | .
CASSLFPGAYEQYF | TGTGCCAGCAGCTTATTCCCAGGGGCCTACGAGCAGTACTTC | TRBV7-9 | . | TRBJ2-7 | .
CASRQTLGQGAAAYNSPLHF | TGTGCCAGCAGACAAACACTGGGACAGGGGGCAGCCGCCTATAATTCACCCCTCCACTTT | TRBV11-1 | TRBD1 | TRBJ1-6 | few
CSAPLWVGGLFQETQYF | . | TRBV20-1 | . | TRBJ2-5 | .
CASTPRGNEQFF | TGTGCCAGCACCCCGCGGGGGAATGAGCAGTTCTTC | TRBV21-1 | . | TRBJ2-1 | .
CASSSRSSNQPQHF | TGTGCCAGCAGCTCACGAAGTAGCAATCAGCCCCAGCATTTT | TRBV7-2 | . | TRBJ1-5 | .
CASSYSRETGGNYGYTF | TGTGCCAGCAGTTATTCCCGTGAGACAGGGGGGAATTATGGCTACACCTTC | TRBV6-2/TRBV6-3 | TRBD1 | TRBJ1-2 | many
CASSSITGTYGYTF | TGTGCCAGCAGCTCCATAACAGGGACCTATGGCTACACCTTC | TRBV7-2 | . | TRBJ1-2 | .
CASSLFRGDTQYF | TGTGCCAGCAGCCTTTTCCGGGGCGATACGCAGTATTTT | TRBV3-1 | . | TRBJ2-3 | .
CASTFGARGAAGELFF | TGTGCCAGCACCTTCGGGGCACGGGGGGCCGCCGGGGAGCTGTTTTTT | TRBV11-2 | . | TRBJ2-2 | .
CASSLRVNSAYQETQYF | TGTGCCAGCAGCTTAAGGGTTAATTCGGCGTACCAAGAGACCCAGTACTTC | TRBV7-6 | . | TRBJ2-5 | .
CASKSAGQHPSGANVLTF | TGCGCCAGCAAGTCGGCGGGACAGCATCCCTCTGGGGCCAACGTCCTGACTTTC | TRBV5-1 | . | TRBJ2-6 | few
CASSYVGIPRRNTQYF | TGTGCCAGCAGTTACGTCGGGATCCCTCGGAGGAATACGCAGTATTTT | TRBV6-5 | . | TRBJ2-3 | .
CAWTLADTQYF | TGTGCCTGGACCCTAGCGGATACGCAGTATTTT | TRBV30 | . | TRBJ2-3 | few
CASEGGVNTGELFF | TGTGCCTCCGAGGGGGGGGTAAACACCGGGGAGCTGTTTTTT | TRBV10-3 | . | TRBJ2-2 | .
CASSLWTVSNQPQHF | TGTGCCAGCAGCTTGTGGACGGTTAGCAATCAGCCCCAGCATTTT | TRBV5-6 | . | TRBJ1-5 | .
CASSLNQGNTGELFF | TGTGCCAGCAGCTTAAATCAGGGAAACACCGGGGAGCTGTTTTTT | TRBV7-3 | . | TRBJ2-2 | few
CSASRGKTGELFF | TGCAGTGCTAGTCGGGGGAAGACCGGGGAGCTGTTTTTT | TRBV20-1 | . | TRBJ2-2 | .
CASSLFSHGELFF | TGTGCCAGCAGCTTATTTAGCCACGGGGAGCTGTTTTTT | TRBV7-2 | . | TRBJ2-2 | .
CASSQPLGQGGELFF | TGTGCCAGCAGCCAACCTTTGGGACAGGGCGGGGAGCTGTTTTTT | TRBV4-2 | TRBD1 | TRBJ2-2 | few
CASSQVARTDTQYF | TGCGCCAGCAGCCAAGTTGCAAGAACAGATACGCAGTATTTT | TRBV4-1 | . | TRBJ2-3 | .
CASSPFPGASYEQYF | TGTGCCAGCAGCCCCTTTCCGGGGGCTTCCTACGAGCAGTACTTC | TRBV12-3/TRBV12-4 | . | TRBJ2-7 | .
CASSPGEGVYNEQFF | TGTGCCAGCAGCCCCGGTGAGGGGGTTTACAATGAGCAGTTCTTC | TRBV12-3/TRBV12-4 | . | TRBJ2-1 | few
CASLPAGGRILTDTQYF | TGTGCCAGCCTACCGGCCGGGGGGAGGATTTTAACAGATACGCAGTATTTT | TRBV2 | TRBD2 | TRBJ2-3 | few
CSAGTSGNEQYF | TGCAGCGCAGGGACTAGCGGTAACGAGCAGTACTTC | TRBV29-1 | TRBD2 | TRBJ2-7 | .
CASSPSQPGEEYF | TGTGCCAGCTCACCCTCCCAGCCGGGGGAGGAGTATTTT | TRBV18 | . | TRBJ2-3 | many
CASSVGTGDGYTF | TGTGCCAGCAGCGTAGGGACAGGCGATGGCTACACCTTC | TRBV9 | TRBD1 | TRBJ1-2 | .
CASSLRDGGELFF | TGTGCCAGCAGCTTGAGGGACGGCGGGGAGCTGTTTTTT | TRBV5-6 | . | TRBJ2-2 | .
CASSLAVRTEAFF | TGCGCCAGCAGCTTGGCGGTGCGGACTGAAGCTTTCTTT | TRBV5-1 | . | TRBJ1-1 | many
CSASFPDTQYF | TGCAGTGCTAGTTTCCCAGATACGCAGTATTTT | TRBV20-1 | . | TRBJ2-3 | few
CSARDALTGPVNTEAFF | TGCAGTGCTAGAGACGCACTGACTGGACCGGTGAACACTGAAGCTTTCTTT | TRBV20-1 | . | TRBJ1-1 | few
CASTSFRDSRRYTF | TGTGCCAGCACCTCATTCCGGGACAGTCGACGCTACACCTTC | TRBV12-3/TRBV12-4 | TRBD1 | TRBJ1-2 | .
CSASDRAGETQYF | TGCAGTGCAAGCGACAGGGCCGGAGAGACCCAGTACTTC | TRBV20-1 | TRBD1 | TRBJ2-5 | .
CASTRQALNTEAFF | TGTGCCAGCACCAGACAGGCCCTGAACACTGAAGCTTTCTTT | TRBV12-3/TRBV12-4 | . | TRBJ1-1 | .
CSVDLQSSYNEQFF | TGCAGCGTTGATCTCCAGAGCTCCTACAATGAGCAGTTCTTC | TRBV29-1 | . | TRBJ2-1 | few
CASSTIRQRGGVDEQFF | TGCGCCAGCAGCACCATAAGGCAGCGGGGGGGCGTCGATGAGCAGTTCTTC | TRBV5-1 | TRBD2 | TRBJ2-1 | many
CASSQELHLMHF | TGCGCCAGCAGCCAAGAGCTCCACCTGATGCATTTT | TRBV4-1 | . | TRBJ2-3 | many